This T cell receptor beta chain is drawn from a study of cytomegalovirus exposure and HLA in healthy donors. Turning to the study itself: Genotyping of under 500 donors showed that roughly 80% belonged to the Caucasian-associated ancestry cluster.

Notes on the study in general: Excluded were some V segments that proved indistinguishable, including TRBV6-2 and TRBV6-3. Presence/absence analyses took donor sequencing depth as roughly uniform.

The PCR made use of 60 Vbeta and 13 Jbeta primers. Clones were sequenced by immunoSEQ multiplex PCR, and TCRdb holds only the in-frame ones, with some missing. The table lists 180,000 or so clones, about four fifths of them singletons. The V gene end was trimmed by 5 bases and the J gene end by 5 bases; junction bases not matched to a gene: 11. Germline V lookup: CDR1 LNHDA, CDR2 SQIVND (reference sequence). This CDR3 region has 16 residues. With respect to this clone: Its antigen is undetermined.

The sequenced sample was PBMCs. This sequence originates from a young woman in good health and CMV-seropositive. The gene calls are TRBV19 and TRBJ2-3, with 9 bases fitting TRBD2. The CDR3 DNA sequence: TGTGCCAGTAGTTCCCGGGGTAGCGGGGGTAGAGATACGCAGTATTTT. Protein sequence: CASSSRGSGGRDTQYF. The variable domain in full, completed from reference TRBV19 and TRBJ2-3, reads DGGITQSPKYLFRKEGQNVTLSCEQNLNHDAMYWYRQDPGQGLRLIYYSQIVNDFQKGDIAEGYSVSREKKESFPLTVTSAQKNPTAFYLCASSSRGSGGRDTQYFGPGTRLTVL.